This TCR beta chain was captured in a study of shared clonotypes between healthy human individuals. Study-wide findings and caveats: The study found about 5% of naive CD4 clonotypes shared across several donors. As a rule, naive subsets had a larger estimated richness than memory subsets.

The V and J ends lost 5 bases and 5 bases, in that order; junction bases with no gene match: 6. The CDR3 runs to 14 residues. CDR1 is SGHTA and CDR2 is FQGNSA in the germline V gene. Study donors comprised healthy, HIV-negative adults devoid of recent acute infection or vaccination. In regard to this clone: Its antigen is unidentified.

Genomic DNA per cell subset filled all wells of several immunoSEQ plates. TCRdb's copy holds only in-frame clones and misses some; the assay was immunoSEQ multiplex PCR. The sample shows about 1.5 million clones, 96% of them seen only once. The source of this sequence is a man aged 25 to 45 in good health. The sample taken for sequencing was naive CD4+ T cells sorted from blood. As for subset: CD45RA+ positively selected. This chain uses TRBV7-2 with TRBJ2-5, with 9 bases that match TRBD1. The CDR3 DNA sequence: TGTGCCAGCAGCAAACAGGGGGCGTATGAGACCCAGTACTTC. Its protein product is CASSKQGAYETQYF.